Each of the 7 T cell receptor beta chains below was sequenced from the same sample in a study of CXCR3-negative and CXCR3-positive naive CD8 T cells. Through 5' RACE with UMI labels, the TRB cDNA libraries were prepared. TCRdb re-called the 5' RACE reads; one entry per CDR3 protein, DNA not given. This specimen shows about 28,000 distinct CDR3 sequences; the ten leading clones hold about a tenth. The sample comprised memory CD8+ T cells from blood. The receptors come from a human donor in good health. Some clones in this sample may be carry-over from other donors' samples.

This chain joins TRBV5-1 and TRBJ2-1; TCRdb picks TRBD2, but there is no DNA to check that call. The germline gives CDR1 SGHRS, CDR2 YFSETQ. There are 14 residues in the CDR3. The CDR3 sequence is CASSLGGVEFEQFF.

The rearrangement joins TRBV6-6 to TRBJ1-4; TCRdb lists TRBD1, though no DNA is available to test this call. The CDR3 spans 16 residues. The germline V gene has CDR1 MNHNY and CDR2 SVGAGI (reference sequence). The chain's CDR3 is CASSYIPGHGPFGSFF.

The rearrangement links TRBV3-1 to TRBJ2-7. Germline-derived CDR1 and CDR2 are LGHDT and YNNKEL (reference sequence). This CDR3 has 15 residues. The CDR3 region is CASSPARMSSYEQYF.

The rearrangement uses TRBV20-1 and TRBJ2-7; with no DNA, the TCRdb D assignment of TRBD2 cannot be verified. The CDR3 loop spans 14 amino acids. Germline V gene lookup returns CDR1 DFQATT and CDR2 SNEGSKA (reference sequence). The chain's CDR3 is CSAGRVGLEGEQYF.

V gene TRBV27 combines with J gene TRBJ2-2. The CDR3 has 12 residues. CDR1 is MNHEY and CDR2 is SMNVEV in the germline V gene (reference sequence). This CDR3 reads CASSLLSGELFF.

This rearrangement joins TRBV6-5 to TRBJ1-4; TCRdb's D call of TRBD1 is untestable without DNA. The CDR3 is made up of 13 amino acids. Germline loops: CDR1 MNHEY, CDR2 SVGAGI. This CDR3 reads CASRGRSNEKLFF.

This rearrangement joins TRBV28 to TRBJ2-1; the TCRdb D gene call, TRBD1, has no DNA to confirm it. Germline V lookup: CDR1 MDHEN, CDR2 SYDVKM. The CDR3 runs to 14 residues. The CDR3 region is CASSLVGGHNEQFF. The entire variable domain, with the rest obtained from reference TRBV28 and TRBJ2-1, is as follows: DVKVTQSSRYLVKRTGEKVFLECVQDMDHENMFWYRQDPGLGLRLIYFSYDVKMKEKGDIPEGYSVSREKKERFSLILESASTNQTSMYLCASSLVGGHNEQFFGPGTRLTVL.